This TCR beta chain was found in a study of control samples from healthy donors and cancer patients. Generated by immunoSEQ multiplex PCR, the TCRdb table keeps only in-frame clones and is missing some. The data show almost 85,000 clones, with 84% seen just once and around a tenth held by the top ten. The CDR3 has 15 residues. V was cut by 1 base and J by 0 bases, with 7 bases left in between. The germline V gene has CDR1 KGHSH and CDR2 LQKENI. The rearrangement joins TRBV18 to TRBJ2-1; D ambiguous. The source is a man aged 55 to 70 with head and neck cancer. The sample was PBMCs. This CDR3 reads CASSPRVYSYNEQFF. CDR3 DNA: TGTGCCAGCTCACCACGGGTTTACTCCTACAATGAGCAGTTCTTC.